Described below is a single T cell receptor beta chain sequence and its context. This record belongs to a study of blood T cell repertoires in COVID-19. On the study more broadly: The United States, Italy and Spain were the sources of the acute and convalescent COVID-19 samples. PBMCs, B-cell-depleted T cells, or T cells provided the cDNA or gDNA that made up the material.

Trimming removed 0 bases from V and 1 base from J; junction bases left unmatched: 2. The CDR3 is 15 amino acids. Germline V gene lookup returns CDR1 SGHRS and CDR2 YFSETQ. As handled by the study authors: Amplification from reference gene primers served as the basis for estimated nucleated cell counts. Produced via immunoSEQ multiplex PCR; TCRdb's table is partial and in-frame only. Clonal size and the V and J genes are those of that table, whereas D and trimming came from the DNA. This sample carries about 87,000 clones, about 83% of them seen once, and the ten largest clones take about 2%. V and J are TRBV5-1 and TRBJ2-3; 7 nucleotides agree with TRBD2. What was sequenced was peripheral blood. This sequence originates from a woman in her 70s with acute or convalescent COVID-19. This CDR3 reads CASSLGGGGTDTQYF. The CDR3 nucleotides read TGCGCCAGCAGCTTGGGTGGGGGGGGCACAGATACGCAGTATTTT.